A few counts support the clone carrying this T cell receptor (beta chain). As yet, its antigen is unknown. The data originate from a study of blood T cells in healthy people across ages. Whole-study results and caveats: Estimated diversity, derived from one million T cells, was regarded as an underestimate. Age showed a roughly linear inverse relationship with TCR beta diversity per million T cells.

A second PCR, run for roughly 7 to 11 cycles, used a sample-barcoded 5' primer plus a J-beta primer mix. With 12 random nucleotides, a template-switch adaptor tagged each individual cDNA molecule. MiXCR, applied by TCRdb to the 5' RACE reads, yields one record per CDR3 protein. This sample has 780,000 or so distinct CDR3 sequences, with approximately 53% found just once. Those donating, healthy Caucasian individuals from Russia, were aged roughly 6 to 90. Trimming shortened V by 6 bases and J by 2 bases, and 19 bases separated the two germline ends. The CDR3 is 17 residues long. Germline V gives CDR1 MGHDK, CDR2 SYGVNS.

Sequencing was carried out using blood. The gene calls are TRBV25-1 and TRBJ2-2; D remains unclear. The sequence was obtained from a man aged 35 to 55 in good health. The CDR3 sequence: CASSRWGSVENTGELFF. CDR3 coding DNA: TGTGCCAGCAGCCGATGGGGAAGCGTAGAAAACACCGGGGAGCTGTTTTTT.